One and the same sample provided the 30 T cell receptor beta chains below, sequenced in a study of OX40 agonist ivuxolimab in advanced cancers. Measured with immunoSEQ multiplex PCR; TCRdb has only the in-frame clones, and not every one. Among more than 65,000 clones listed, around 88% were seen once. Sequencing was performed on CD4+ or CD8+ T cells sorted from blood, taken in a trial of the OX40 agonist ivuxolimab. Receptors originate from an adult with an advanced solid tumor such as melanoma, head and neck, liver or kidney cancer.

The genes are TRBV30 and TRBJ1-2; D may be TRBD1 (5 bases). The V and J ends lost 0 bases and 5 bases respectively, with 13 bases between them. Per the germline V gene, CDR1 is GTSNPN and CDR2 is SVGIG (reference sequence). This CDR3 has 14 residues. The CDR3 sequence is CAWSVGDFFYGYTF. As DNA, the CDR3 is TGTGCCTGGAGTGTGGGGGATTTTTTTTATGGCTACACCTTC. Full variable domain (remainder filled in from reference TRBV30 and TRBJ1-2): SQTIHQWPATLVQPVGSPLSLECTVEGTSNPNLYWYRQAAGRGLQLLFYSVGIGQISSEVPQNLSASRPQDRQFILSSKKLLLSDSGFYLCAWSVGDFFYGYTFGSGTRLTVV.

The CDR3 here is CASRALEDGETQYF. The CDR3 nucleotides are TGCGCCAGCCGTGCCTTGGAGGACGGAGAGACCCAGTACTTC. The chain carries TRBV5-1 and TRBJ2-5; D is possibly TRBD2 (5 bases). CDR1 SGHRS and CDR2 YFSETQ come from the germline V gene. V was pared by 7 bases and J by 4 bases, with 17 bases between. The CDR3 sequence is 14 residues long.

The chain has TRBV19 and TRBJ2-2, with 8 nucleotides matching TRBD1. V shed 7 bases and J 3 bases; nucleotides not matched to a gene: 4. The V gene's germline CDR1 is LNHDA and CDR2 SQIVND (reference sequence). This CDR3 is 14 amino acids long. CDR3 sequence: CASNEQGDTGELFF. The CDR3 DNA reads TGTGCCAGTAACGAACAGGGGGACACCGGGGAGCTGTTTTTT.

The chain carries TRBV11-2 and TRBJ2-5; D call uncertain. Trimming cost V 2 bases and J 4 bases, with 2 bases left between them. The germline V gene has CDR1 SGHAT and CDR2 FQNNGV. This CDR3 has 11 amino acids. CDR3 amino acids: CASSLRETQYF. In DNA form, the CDR3 reads TGTGCCAGCAGCTTACGAGAGACCCAGTACTTC.

This rearrangement joins TRBV7-8 to TRBJ2-2; D is perhaps TRBD1 (6 bases). The germline V gene has CDR1 SGHVS and CDR2 FQNEAQ. This CDR3 comprises 16 residues. The V gene lost 5 bases and the J gene lost 0 bases, with 13 bases spanning the gap. CDR3 nucleotides: TGTGCCAGCAGCGCGTACAGGGTCGCGAACACCGGGGAGCTGTTTTTT. It yields the protein CASSAYRVANTGELFF.

This sequence joins TRBV7-9 and TRBJ2-1; 7 bases map to TRBD2. Per the germline V gene, CDR1 is SEHNR and CDR2 is FQNEAQ (reference sequence). The CDR3 has 15 amino acids. Trimming at V came to 0 bases and at J to 8 bases, leaving 7 bases not matched to a gene. CDR3 amino acids: CASSLALGGEHEQFF. The CDR3 DNA reads as TGTGCCAGCAGCTTAGCGTTGGGGGGGGAGCATGAGCAGTTCTTC.

The V and J genes are TRBV11-2 and TRBJ1-5, with no clear D. V lost 2 bases, J lost 5 bases, and 7 bases lay in between. The CDR3 extends over 13 amino acids. Germline loops: CDR1 SGHAT, CDR2 FQNNGV. CDR3 DNA sequence: TGTGCCAGCAGCTTAACAAGGGATCAGCCCCAGCATTTT. Protein sequence: CASSLTRDQPQHF.

This clone has only one observation. The gene calls are TRBV28 and TRBJ1-5; a possible D gene is TRBD1 (6 bases). Germline V gene data show CDR1 as MDHEN and CDR2 as SYDVKM. CDR3 size: 15 residues. Trimming removed 7 bases from V and 9 bases from J, with 22 bases in between. DNA of the CDR3: TGTGCCAGCACCCCCTCGGACAGTCCGGCCAGGCCCCAGCATTTT. Translating gives CASTPSDSPARPQHF.

CDR3 bases: TGTGCCAGCTCTTGGGCTAACACAGATACGCAGTATTTT. The encoded protein is CASSWANTDTQYF. The rearrangement links TRBV28 to TRBJ2-3; D gene uncertain. The CDR3 runs 13 residues. Trimming left V 8 bases short and J 2 bases short, with 11 bases between. From germline, CDR1 is MDHEN and CDR2 SYDVKM.

The genes are TRBV5-1 and TRBJ1-6; D perhaps matches TRBD1 (6 bases). CDR3 size: 16 residues. Trimming stripped 4 bases from V and 0 bases from J, with 11 bases between. Germline assignment: CDR1 SGHRS and CDR2 YFSETQ. Written as DNA, the CDR3 is TGCGCCAGCAGCCCCGGACAGAGCTCCTATAATTCACCCCTCCACTTT. It codes for CASSPGQSSYNSPLHF.

The chain carries TRBV7-9 and TRBJ2-1; 12 bases map to TRBD2. CDR3 size: 18 residues. Germline CDR1 reads SEHNR; CDR2 reads FQNEAQ (reference sequence). V shed 4 bases and J 2 bases; nucleotides not matched to a gene: 9. CDR3 DNA: TGTGCCAGCAGCTCGGGGCTAGCGGGGGGGTTCCCCTACAATGAGCAGTTCTTC. Translated: CASSSGLAGGFPYNEQFF. The entire variable domain, with the rest obtained from reference TRBV7-9 and TRBJ2-1, is as follows: DTGVSQNPRHKITKRGQNVTFRCDPISEHNRLYWYRQTLGQGPEFLTYFQNEAQLEKSRLLSDRFSAERPKGSFSTLEIQRTEQGDSAMYLCASSSGLAGGFPYNEQFFGPGTRLTVL.

This clone was counted only a few times. The DNA of the CDR3 is TGCAGCGTTTTTGGGGGAAACTATGGCTACACCTTC. Protein product: CSVFGGNYGYTF. V and J are TRBV29-1 and TRBJ1-2, with a possible D match to TRBD1 (5 bases). The CDR3 is 12 residues long. V was trimmed by 5 bases and J by 2 bases, leaving 9 bases between them. Germline loops: CDR1 SQVTM, CDR2 ANQGSEA.

This chain joins TRBV5-4 and TRBJ2-5; D is perhaps TRBD1 (6 bases). V was clipped by 5 bases and J by 4 bases, with 18 bases between them. Germline assignment: CDR1 SGHNT and CDR2 YYREEE (reference sequence). The CDR3 loop spans 15 amino acids. The CDR3 bases are TGTGCCAGCAGGGCAGAGACAGGTTCGGGAGAGACCCAGTACTTC. Protein sequence: CASRAETGSGETQYF.

J is TRBJ2-1 and V is TRBV7-9, with 12 bases aligning to TRBD2. The germline CDR1 and CDR2 sequences are SEHNR and FQNEAQ (reference sequence). V trimming: 6 bases; J trimming: 4 bases; junction bases outside the gene matches: 10. The CDR3 runs 17 residues. For the CDR3, the DNA is TGTGCCAGCAGTTCAACTAGCGGGGGGCTGGGATACAATGAGCAGTTCTTC. Its translation is CASSSTSGGLGYNEQFF.

This rearrangement joins TRBV28 to TRBJ1-6; the D gene is possibly TRBD1 (5 bases). Germline loops: CDR1 MDHEN, CDR2 SYDVKM. The V end was cut by 6 bases, the J end by 5 bases, with 8 bases between. This CDR3 has 13 residues. This chain's CDR3 is CASRDTNNSPLHF. The CDR3 DNA is TGTGCCAGCAGGGACACAAATAATTCACCCCTCCACTTT.

This clone was counted a single time. The chain carries TRBV15 and TRBJ2-3; TRBD2 agrees at 12 bases. After removal of 0 bases from V and 9 bases from J, the junction contained 7 bases not matched to a gene. The CDR3 consists of 16 residues. Germline loops: CDR1 LNHNV, CDR2 YYDKDF (reference sequence). The CDR3 bases are TGTGCCACCAGCAGAGAGCTAGCGGGGGGGGATAAGACGCAGTATTTT. Protein: CATSRELAGGDKTQYF.

The CDR3 nucleotides read TGTGCCAGCAGCTTAGGTGAGGGCCCCTACGAGCAGTACTTC. Amino acids: CASSLGEGPYEQYF. The chain couples TRBV7-2 to TRBJ2-7, with D maybe TRBD2 (5 bases). Germline-derived CDR1 and CDR2 are SGHTA and FQGNSA. V shed 1 base and J shed 2 bases, with 9 bases lying between them. The CDR3 runs to 14 residues.

The chain joins TRBV19 to TRBJ2-5, with 10 bases aligning to TRBD1. Germline V lookup: CDR1 LNHDA, CDR2 SQIVND (reference sequence). This CDR3 contains 14 residues. With V trimmed by 6 bases and J by 2 bases, 3 bases remained unmatched. The CDR3 nucleotides are TGTGCCAGTAGCCCGGGACAGGGGCAAGAGACCCAGTACTTC. Its protein product is CASSPGQGQETQYF.

This clone was seen once. This rearrangement joins TRBV6-6 to TRBJ1-6, with 9 bases identical to TRBD1. The CDR3 spans 15 residues. V shed 2 bases, J shed 9 bases, and the junction held 5 bases outside the gene matches. Germline V CDR1 and CDR2: MNHNY, SVGAGI (reference sequence). Written as DNA, the CDR3 is TGTGCCAGCAGTTACCTGGACAGGGGTAGTTCACCCCTCCACTTT. Residues: CASSYLDRGSSPLHF.

V gene TRBV9 combines with J gene TRBJ2-2; D not resolved. Trimming took 0 bases from V and 7 from J, leaving 10 bases between them. Per the germline V gene, CDR1 is SGDLS and CDR2 is YYNGEE. CDR3 length: 14 residues. The CDR3 reads CASSVAPDVGELFF. The CDR3 DNA is TGTGCCAGCAGCGTAGCTCCAGACGTCGGGGAGCTGTTTTTT.

This clone was seen a handful of times. Within the sample, other DNA sequences also encode this same CDR3. The chain couples TRBV20-1 to TRBJ2-5; a weak D match, TRBD2 (6 bases). Germline V gene lookup returns CDR1 DFQATT and CDR2 SNEGSKA (reference sequence). With 3 bases removed from V and 4 bases from J, the gap between germline ends came to 6 bases. The CDR3 is 11 residues long. The CDR3 bases are TGCAGTGCTAGGGGGGGAGAGACCCAGTACTTC. As protein: CSARGGETQYF.

The chain couples TRBV18 to TRBJ2-2; D is unresolved. V was pared by 0 bases and J by 2 bases, with 4 bases between. The germline V gene encodes CDR1 KGHSH and CDR2 LQKENI. The CDR3 is made up of 14 amino acids. The CDR3 DNA sequence: TGTGCCAGCTCACCACCTTCCAACACCGGGGAGCTGTTTTTT. It translates to CASSPPSNTGELFF.

The CDR3 nucleotides read TGTGCCTGGAGTGTACACAGGGCTAACACCATATATTTT. This gives the protein CAWSVHRANTIYF. The chain recombines TRBV30 with TRBJ1-3; D is possibly TRBD1 (6 bases). Between the trimmed V and J ends, which lost 0 bases and 7 bases, there was a span of 10 bases. In germline, CDR1 is GTSNPN, CDR2 SVGIG (reference sequence). CDR3 length equals 13 residues. Complete variable domain (other parts from reference TRBV30 and TRBJ1-3): SQTIHQWPATLVQPVGSPLSLECTVEGTSNPNLYWYRQAAGRGLQLLFYSVGIGQISSEVPQNLSASRPQDRQFILSSKKLLLSDSGFYLCAWSVHRANTIYFGEGSWLTVV.

This clone was seen a handful of times. The CDR3 reads CASSQGASNQPQHF. CDR3 sequence (DNA): TGTGCCAGCAGTCAGGGGGCGAGCAATCAGCCCCAGCATTTT. The chain recombines TRBV6-5 with TRBJ1-5, with 8 bases aligning to TRBD1. Germline V gene data show CDR1 as MNHEY and CDR2 as SVGAGI. The CDR3 sequence is 14 residues long. The J segment lost 1 base and the V segment lost 5 bases, leaving 1 base of the junction unmatched.

V is TRBV4-1 and J is TRBJ2-1; D is uncertain. Trimming pared 6 bases from V and 7 bases from J, leaving 13 bases between. This CDR3 is 13 amino acids long. From germline, CDR1 is MGHRA and CDR2 YSYEKL. As DNA, the CDR3 is TGCGCCAGCAGTCCCCTGGGATTTAATGAGCAGTTCTTC. Amino acid sequence: CASSPLGFNEQFF.

The V call is TRBV19, the J call TRBJ1-6, with 9 bases aligning to TRBD1. Germline trimming cut 7 bases from V and 7 bases from J; bases unmatched to any gene: 8. The CDR3 totals 15 residues. Germline CDR1 and CDR2: LNHDA and SQIVND (reference sequence). CDR3 DNA sequence: TGTGCCAGTACCTATACCGGGACAGGGAATTCACCCCTCCACTTT. Amino acids: CASTYTGTGNSPLHF.

The rearrangement uses TRBV6-5 and TRBJ1-5; D uncertain. Germline-derived CDR1 and CDR2 are MNHEY and SVGAGI. The CDR3 runs 14 residues. V was pared by 2 bases and J by 5 bases, with 10 bases between. CDR3 amino acids: CASSYAQSYQPQHF. CDR3 bases: TGTGCCAGCAGTTACGCACAATCTTATCAGCCCCAGCATTTT.

The chain joins TRBV11-2 to TRBJ1-3; 9 bases align to TRBD1. Germline CDR1 reads SGHAT; CDR2 reads FQNNGV. Losses at the gene ends were 8 bases for V and 3 bases for J; bases not matched to a gene: 11. CDR3 size: 16 residues. The CDR3 sequence is CASVGQGGSGGNTIYF. The CDR3 DNA is TGTGCCAGCGTGGGACAGGGAGGTTCTGGTGGAAACACCATATATTTT.

This clone has a single count. The V gene is TRBV18, the J gene TRBJ2-7, with D perhaps given as TRBD1 or TRBD2 (5 bases each). Germline V CDR1 and CDR2: KGHSH, LQKENI. The CDR3 has 12 amino acids. With 2 bases removed from V and 6 bases from J, the gap between germline ends came to 8 bases. CDR3: CASSPTGGEQYF. CDR3 coding DNA: TGTGCCAGCTCACCAACTGGGGGCGAGCAGTACTTC.

This clone was detected only once. V gene TRBV18 combines with J gene TRBJ2-7; the D is unclear. This CDR3 comprises 14 residues. With 3 bases removed from V and 2 bases from J, the gap between germline ends came to 11 bases. Germline CDR1 KGHSH, CDR2 LQKENI. CDR3 region: CASSPSTGTYEQYF. DNA for the CDR3: TGTGCCAGCTCACCTTCGACGGGCACCTACGAGCAGTACTTC.